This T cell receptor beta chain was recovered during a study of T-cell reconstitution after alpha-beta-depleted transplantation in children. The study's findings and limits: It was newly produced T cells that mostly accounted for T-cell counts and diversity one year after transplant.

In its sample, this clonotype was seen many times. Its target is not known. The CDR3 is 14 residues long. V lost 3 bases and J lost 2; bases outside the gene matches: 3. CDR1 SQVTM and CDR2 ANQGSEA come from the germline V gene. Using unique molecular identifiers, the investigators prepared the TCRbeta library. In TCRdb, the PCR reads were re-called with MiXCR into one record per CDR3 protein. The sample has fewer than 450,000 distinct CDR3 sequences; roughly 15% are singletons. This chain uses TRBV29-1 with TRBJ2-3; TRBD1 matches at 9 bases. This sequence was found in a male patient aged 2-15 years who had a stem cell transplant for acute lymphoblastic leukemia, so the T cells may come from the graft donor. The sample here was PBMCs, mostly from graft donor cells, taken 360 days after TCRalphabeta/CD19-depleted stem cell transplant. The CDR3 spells CSVERTGDTDTQYF. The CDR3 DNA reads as TGCAGCGTTGAGAGGACAGGGGACACAGATACGCAGTATTTT.